This T cell receptor beta chain appears in the sequencing data of a study of T cell changes during pregnancy in multiple sclerosis. Profiled with immunoSEQ multiplex PCR; TCRdb holds only in-frame clones, not every one. Among about 38,000 clones listed, more than 85% were seen once. This sequence originates from a female donor with multiple sclerosis, enrolled in a pregnancy study. The sequences come from CD8+ T cells from peripheral blood mononuclear cells, collected after pregnancy.

Here the CDR3 reads CASSPRGVGRTRSTDTQYF. CDR3 in DNA: TGCGCCAGCAGTCCCCGAGGAGTGGGGCGCACCCGTAGCACAGATACGCAGTATTTT. The chain links TRBV10-2 to TRBJ2-3; D possibly corresponds to TRBD1 (5 bases). Germline CDR1 and CDR2: WSHSY and SAAADI. Trimming took 5 bases from V and 0 from J, leaving 24 bases between them. The CDR3 has 19 amino acids.